This paragraph reports one TCR beta chain. CDR1 and CDR2 from the germline V gene are SNHLY and FYNNEI. V was shortened by 3 bases and J by 12 bases, with 8 bases between the two germline ends. The CDR3 spans 10 residues. Measured with immunoSEQ multiplex PCR; TCRdb has only the in-frame clones, and not every one. The sample lists about 110,000 clones; about nine tenths were seen once. These data come from a study of T cell responses to AZD1222 COVID-19 vaccine. The clonotype was recovered from an adult in good health. The J gene is TRBJ1-2, the V gene TRBV2; TRBD1 is a possible D gene (5 bases). This specimen was peripheral blood, taken on day 0 of AZD1222 vaccination. The CDR3 region has the DNA TGTGCCAGCAGTGAGTGGGACCACACCTTC. Amino acids: CASSEWDHTF.